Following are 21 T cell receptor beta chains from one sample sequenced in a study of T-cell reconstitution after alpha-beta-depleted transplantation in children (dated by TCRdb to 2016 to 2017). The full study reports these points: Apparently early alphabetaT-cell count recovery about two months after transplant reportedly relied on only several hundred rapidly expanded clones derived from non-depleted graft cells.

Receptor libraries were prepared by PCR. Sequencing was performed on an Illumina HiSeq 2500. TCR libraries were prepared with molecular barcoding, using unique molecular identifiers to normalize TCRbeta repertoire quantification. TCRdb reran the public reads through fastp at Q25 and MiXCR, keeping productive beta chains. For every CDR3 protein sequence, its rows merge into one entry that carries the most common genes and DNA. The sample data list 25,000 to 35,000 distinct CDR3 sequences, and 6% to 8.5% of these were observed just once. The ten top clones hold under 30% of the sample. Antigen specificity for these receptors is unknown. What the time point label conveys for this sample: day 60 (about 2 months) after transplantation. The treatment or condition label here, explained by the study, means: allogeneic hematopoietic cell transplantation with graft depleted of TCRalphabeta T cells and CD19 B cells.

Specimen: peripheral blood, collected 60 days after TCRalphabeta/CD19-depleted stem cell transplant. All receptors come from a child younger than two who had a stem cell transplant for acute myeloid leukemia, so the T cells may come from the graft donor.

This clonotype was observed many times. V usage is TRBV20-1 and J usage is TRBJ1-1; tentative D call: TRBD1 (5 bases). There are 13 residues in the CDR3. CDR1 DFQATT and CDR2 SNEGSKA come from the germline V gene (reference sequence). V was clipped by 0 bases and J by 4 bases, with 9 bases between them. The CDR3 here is CSARDPGGTEAFF. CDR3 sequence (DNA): TGCAGTGCTAGAGATCCCGGGGGCACTGAAGCTTTCTTT.

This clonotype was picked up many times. The CDR3 DNA is TGTGCCAGCAGCCCCGGGACAGCGAACACTGAAGCTTTCTTT. Its protein product is CASSPGTANTEAFF. J is TRBJ1-1 and V is TRBV6-5; 7 nucleotides line up with TRBD1. The ends lost 6 bases at V and 1 base at J; junction bases unmatched: 5. Germline V lookup: CDR1 MNHEY, CDR2 SVGAGI. The CDR3 contains 14 residues.

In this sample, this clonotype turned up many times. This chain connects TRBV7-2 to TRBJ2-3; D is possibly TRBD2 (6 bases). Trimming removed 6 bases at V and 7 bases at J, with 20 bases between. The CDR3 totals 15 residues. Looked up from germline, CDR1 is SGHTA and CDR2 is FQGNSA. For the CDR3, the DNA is TGTGCCAGCAGGCCAAAAGTAGAGGGGACTTATACGCAGTATTTT. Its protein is CASRPKVEGTYTQYF.

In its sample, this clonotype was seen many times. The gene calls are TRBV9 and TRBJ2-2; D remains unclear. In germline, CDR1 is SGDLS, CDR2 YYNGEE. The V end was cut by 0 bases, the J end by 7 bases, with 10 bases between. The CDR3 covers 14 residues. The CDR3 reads CASSVEPGSGELFF. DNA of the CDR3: TGTGCCAGCAGCGTAGAACCGGGCAGCGGGGAGCTGTTTTTT.

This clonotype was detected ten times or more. CDR3 loop: CASSFEGQETQYF. CDR3 nucleotide sequence: TGTGCCAGCAGCTTCGAGGGGCAAGAGACCCAGTACTTC. This chain uses TRBV11-2 with TRBJ2-5; D could derive from TRBD1 or TRBD2 (5 bases each). This CDR3 is built from 13 residues. V was cut by 3 bases and J by 2 bases, with 7 bases left in between. From germline, CDR1 is SGHAT and CDR2 FQNNGV.

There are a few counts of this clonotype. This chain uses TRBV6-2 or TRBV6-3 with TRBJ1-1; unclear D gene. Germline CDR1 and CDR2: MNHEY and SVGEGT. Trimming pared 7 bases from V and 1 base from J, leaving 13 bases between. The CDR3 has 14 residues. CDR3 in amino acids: CASTIYPKNTEAFF. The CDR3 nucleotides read TGTGCCAGCACCATTTATCCCAAGAACACTGAAGCTTTCTTT.

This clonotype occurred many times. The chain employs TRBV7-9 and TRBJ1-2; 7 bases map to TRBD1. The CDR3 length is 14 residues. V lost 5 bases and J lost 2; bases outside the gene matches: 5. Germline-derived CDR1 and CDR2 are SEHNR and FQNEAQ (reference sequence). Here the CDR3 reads CASSTGTVNYGYTF. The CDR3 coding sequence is TGTGCCAGCAGCACCGGGACAGTGAACTATGGCTACACCTTC.

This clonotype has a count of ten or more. As DNA, the CDR3 is TGCAGTGCTAGGTACACTAGCGGGACCCCCTACGAGCAGTACTTC. It is translated as CSARYTSGTPYEQYF. The chain combines TRBV20-1 with TRBJ2-7; 10 nucleotides align to TRBD2. The V segment lost 3 bases and the J segment 2 bases; nucleotides outside the gene matches: 7. Per germline, CDR1 DFQATT and CDR2 SNEGSKA (reference sequence). The CDR3 totals 15 residues.

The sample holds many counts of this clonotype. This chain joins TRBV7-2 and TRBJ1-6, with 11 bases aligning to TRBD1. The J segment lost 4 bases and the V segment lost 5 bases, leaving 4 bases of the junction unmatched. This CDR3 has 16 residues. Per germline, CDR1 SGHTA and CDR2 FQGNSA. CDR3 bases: TGTGCCAGCAGCGATCGGGACAGGGGGTATAATTCACCCCTCCACTTT. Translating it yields CASSDRDRGYNSPLHF. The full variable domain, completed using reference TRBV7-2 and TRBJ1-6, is GAGVSQSPSNKVTEKGKDVELRCDPISGHTALYWYRQSLGQGLEFLIYFQGNSAPDKSGLPSDRFSAERTGGSVSTLTIQRTQQEDSAVYLCASSDRDRGYNSPLHFGNGTRLTVT.

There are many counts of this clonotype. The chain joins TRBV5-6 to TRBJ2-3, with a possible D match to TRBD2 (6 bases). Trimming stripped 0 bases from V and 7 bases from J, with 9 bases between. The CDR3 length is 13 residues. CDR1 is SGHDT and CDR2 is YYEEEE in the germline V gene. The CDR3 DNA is TGTGCCAGCAGCTTGGCCGCGGGGCATACGCAGTATTTT. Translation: CASSLAAGHTQYF.

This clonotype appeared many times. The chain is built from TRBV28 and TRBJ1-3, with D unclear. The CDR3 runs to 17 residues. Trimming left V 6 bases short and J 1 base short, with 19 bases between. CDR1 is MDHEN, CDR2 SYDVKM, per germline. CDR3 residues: CASSPAGPLWSGNTIYF. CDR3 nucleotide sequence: TGTGCCAGCAGCCCAGCCGGGCCGCTCTGGTCTGGAAACACCATATATTTT. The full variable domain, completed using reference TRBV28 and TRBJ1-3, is DVKVTQSSRYLVKRTGEKVFLECVQDMDHENMFWYRQDPGLGLRLIYFSYDVKMKEKGDIPEGYSVSREKKERFSLILESASTNQTSMYLCASSPAGPLWSGNTIYFGEGSWLTVV.

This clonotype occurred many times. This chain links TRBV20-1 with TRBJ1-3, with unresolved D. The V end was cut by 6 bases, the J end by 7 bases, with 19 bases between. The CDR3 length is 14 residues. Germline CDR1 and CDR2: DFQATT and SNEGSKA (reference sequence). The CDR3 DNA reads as TGCAGTGCGCCTGAGTGGGATTTGGGGAACACCATATATTTT. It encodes CSAPEWDLGNTIYF.

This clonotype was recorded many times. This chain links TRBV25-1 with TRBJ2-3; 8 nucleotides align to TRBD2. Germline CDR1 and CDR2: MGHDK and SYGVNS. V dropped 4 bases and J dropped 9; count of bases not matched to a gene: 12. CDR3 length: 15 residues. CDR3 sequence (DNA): TGTGCCAGCAGTGCAGGACTAGCTGTAAGGTGGACGCAGTATTTT. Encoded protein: CASSAGLAVRWTQYF.

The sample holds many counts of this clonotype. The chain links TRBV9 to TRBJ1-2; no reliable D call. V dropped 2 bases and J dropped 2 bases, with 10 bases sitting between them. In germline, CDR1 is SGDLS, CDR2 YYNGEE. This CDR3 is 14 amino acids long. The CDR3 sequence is CASSVGSPNYGYTF. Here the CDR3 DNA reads TGTGCCAGCAGCGTGGGCAGTCCGAACTATGGCTACACCTTC.

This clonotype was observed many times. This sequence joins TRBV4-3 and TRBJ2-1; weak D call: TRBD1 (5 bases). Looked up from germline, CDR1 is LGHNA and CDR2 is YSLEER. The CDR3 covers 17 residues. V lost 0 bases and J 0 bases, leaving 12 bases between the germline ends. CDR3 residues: CASSQEYPDSSYNEQFF. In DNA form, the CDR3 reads TGCGCCAGCAGCCAAGAATATCCTGACAGCTCCTACAATGAGCAGTTCTTC.

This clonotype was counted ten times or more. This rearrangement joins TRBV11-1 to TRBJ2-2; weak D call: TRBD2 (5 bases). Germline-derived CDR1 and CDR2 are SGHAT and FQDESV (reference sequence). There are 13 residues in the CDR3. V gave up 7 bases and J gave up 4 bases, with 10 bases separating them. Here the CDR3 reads CASTPGFTGELFF. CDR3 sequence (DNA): TGTGCCAGCACACCGGGGTTCACCGGGGAGCTGTTTTTT.

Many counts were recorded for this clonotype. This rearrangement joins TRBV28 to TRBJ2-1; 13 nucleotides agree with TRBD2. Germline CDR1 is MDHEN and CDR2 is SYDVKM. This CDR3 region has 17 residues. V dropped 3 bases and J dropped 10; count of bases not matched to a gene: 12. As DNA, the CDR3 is TGTGCCAGCAGTTTGTTCTCCGGACTAGCGGGAGCCCCAGAGCAGTTCTTC. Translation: CASSLFSGLAGAPEQFF.

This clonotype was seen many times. Written as DNA, the CDR3 is TGTGCCACCAAAGAGGAACCCGGTGGCTACACCTTC. Its translation is CATKEEPGGYTF. The chain couples TRBV24-1 to TRBJ1-2, with D unclear. The CDR3 is 12 residues long. The V gene's germline CDR1 is KGHDR and CDR2 SFDVKD. Trimming stripped 8 bases from V and 7 bases from J, with 13 bases between.

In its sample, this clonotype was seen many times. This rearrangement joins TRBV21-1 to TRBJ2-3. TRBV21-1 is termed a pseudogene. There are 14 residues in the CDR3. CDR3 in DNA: TGTGCCAGCAGCAAGACTTCTAGCACAGATACGCAGTATTTT. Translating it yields CASSKTSSTDTQYF.

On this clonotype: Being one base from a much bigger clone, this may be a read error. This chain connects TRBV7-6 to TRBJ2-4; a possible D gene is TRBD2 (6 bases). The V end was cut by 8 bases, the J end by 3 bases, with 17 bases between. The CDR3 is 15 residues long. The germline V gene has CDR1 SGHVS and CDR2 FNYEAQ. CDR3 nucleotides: TGTGCCAGCGGCTCCCGTTGGGGAGGCAAAAACATTCAGTACTTC. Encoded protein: CASGSRWGGKNIQYF.

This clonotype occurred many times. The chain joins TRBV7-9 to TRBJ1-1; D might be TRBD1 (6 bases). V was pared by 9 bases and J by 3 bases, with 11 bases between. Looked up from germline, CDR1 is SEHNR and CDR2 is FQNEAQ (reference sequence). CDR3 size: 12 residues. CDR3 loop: CASTGTHTEAFF. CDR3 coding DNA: TGTGCCAGTACAGGGACGCACACTGAAGCTTTCTTT.